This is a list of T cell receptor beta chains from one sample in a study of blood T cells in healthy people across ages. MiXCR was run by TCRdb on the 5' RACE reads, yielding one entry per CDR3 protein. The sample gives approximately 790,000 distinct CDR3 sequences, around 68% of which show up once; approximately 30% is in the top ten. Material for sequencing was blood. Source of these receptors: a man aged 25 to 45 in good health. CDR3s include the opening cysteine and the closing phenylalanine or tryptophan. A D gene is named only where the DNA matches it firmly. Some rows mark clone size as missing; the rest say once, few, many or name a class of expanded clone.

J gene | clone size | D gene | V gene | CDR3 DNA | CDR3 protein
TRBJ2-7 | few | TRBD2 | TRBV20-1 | TGCAGTGCTAGAGGGCGGGGGGGCCGCTCCTACGAGCAGTACTTC | CSARGRGGRSYEQYF
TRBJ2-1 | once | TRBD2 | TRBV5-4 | TGTGCCAGCAGCCCCGGGGGGGCTGAGTCCTACAATGAGCAGTTCTTC | CASSPGGAESYNEQFF
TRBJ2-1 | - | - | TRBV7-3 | TGTGCCAGCAGCTTAACAGGGGGGACGAATGAGCAGTTCTTC | CASSLTGGTNEQFF
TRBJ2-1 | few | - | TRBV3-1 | TGTGCCAGCAGCCAAACAGGGGGCGCGGGGGGGTCCTACAATGAGCAGTTCTTC | CASSQTGGAGGSYNEQFF
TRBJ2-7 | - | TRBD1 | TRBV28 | TGTGCCAGCAGTTATGCCGGGACAGGGGGCAATGAGCAGTACTTC | CASSYAGTGGNEQYF
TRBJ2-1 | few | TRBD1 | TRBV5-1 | TGCGCCAGCTCTTTTACAGGGGGCGAATACAATGAGCAGTTCTTC | CASSFTGGEYNEQFF
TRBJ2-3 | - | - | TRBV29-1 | TGCAGCGTTGAAGAGGGGGGGCGGTTGACAGATACGCAGTATTTT | CSVEEGGRLTDTQYF
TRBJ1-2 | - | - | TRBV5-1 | TGCGCCAGCAGCTCATCAAGGGGCGGCTACACCTTC | CASSSSRGGYTF
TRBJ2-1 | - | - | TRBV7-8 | TGTGCCAGCAGCTTCACAGGGAGGGAGCAGTTCTTC | CASSFTGREQFF
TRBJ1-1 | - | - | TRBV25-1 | TGTGCCAGCAGTGCTAGATTGAGCGCTAACACTGAAGCTTTCTTT | CASSARLSANTEAFF
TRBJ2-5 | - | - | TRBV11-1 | TGTGCCAGCAGCCCCTGGGAGAGCCGACAAGAGACCCAGTACTTC | CASSPWESRQETQYF
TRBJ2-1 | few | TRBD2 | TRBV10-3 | TGTGCCATCAGTGTCCCGGGACTAGCGGGGGGCAGGGATGAGCAGTTCTTC | CAISVPGLAGGRDEQFF
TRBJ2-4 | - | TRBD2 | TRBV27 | TGTGCCAGCAGTCCCCGGGGGGGGACGAACATTCAGTACTTC | CASSPRGGTNIQYF
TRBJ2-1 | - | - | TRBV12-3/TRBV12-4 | TGTGCCAGCAGTTTTGACCGGGGTCCCTCCTACAATGAGCAGTTCTTC | CASSFDRGPSYNEQFF
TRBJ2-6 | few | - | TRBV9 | TGTGCCAGCAGCACAAGACGGGACTCTGGGGCCAACGTCCTGACTTTC | CASSTRRDSGANVLTF
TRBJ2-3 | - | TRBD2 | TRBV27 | TGTGCCAGCAGTTTTCTAGCGGCCACAGATACGCAGTATTTT | CASSFLAATDTQYF
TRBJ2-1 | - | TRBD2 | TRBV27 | TGTGCCAGCAGTTTATCGCTAGCGGGGTTCTACAATGAGCAGTTCTTC | CASSLSLAGFYNEQFF
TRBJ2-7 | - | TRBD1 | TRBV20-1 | TGCAGTGCTCAAAGCGGGACAGGGGCCTACGAGCAGTACTTC | CSAQSGTGAYEQYF
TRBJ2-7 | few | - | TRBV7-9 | TGTGCCAGCAGCTTACTGCTCGTCGAGCAGTACTTC | CASSLLLVEQYF
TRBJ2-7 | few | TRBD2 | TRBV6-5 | TGTGCCAGCAGTTTTAGCGGGGGGGCCTACGAGCAGTACTTC | CASSFSGGAYEQYF
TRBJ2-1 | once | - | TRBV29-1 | TGCAGCGTTTCGATCCGGATCTCCTACAATGAGCAGTTCTTC | CSVSIRISYNEQFF
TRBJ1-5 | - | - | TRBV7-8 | TGTGCCAGCAGCCGACGGGTCAATCAGCCCCAGCATTTT | CASSRRVNQPQHF
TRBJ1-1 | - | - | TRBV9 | TGTGCCAGCAGCGCTTCTGCGGGCACTGAAGCTTTCTTT | CASSASAGTEAFF
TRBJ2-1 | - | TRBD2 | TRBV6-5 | TGTGCCAGCAGGGGGTCTCCGCGGGGGGTTAATGAGCAGTTCTTC | CASRGSPRGVNEQFF
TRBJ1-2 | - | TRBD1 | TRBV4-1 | TGCGCCAGCAGCCAAGCCCCGGACAGGGGGCTAAAGGGCTACACCTTC | CASSQAPDRGLKGYTF
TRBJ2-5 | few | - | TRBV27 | TGTGCCAGCAGTTTATCGCAGAGTCGGGAGACCCAGTACTTC | CASSLSQSRETQYF
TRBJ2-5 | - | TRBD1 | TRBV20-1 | TGCAGTGCTAGCGACAGGGGTCAAGAGACCCAGTACTTC | CSASDRGQETQYF
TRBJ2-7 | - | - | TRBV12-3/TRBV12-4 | TGTGCCAGCAGTTGGGGGTCTGGCTACGAGCAGTACTTC | CASSWGSGYEQYF
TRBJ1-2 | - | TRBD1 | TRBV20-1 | TGCAGTGCTATTCCCAGGGGGCCAGAAGGCTACACCTTC | CSAIPRGPEGYTF
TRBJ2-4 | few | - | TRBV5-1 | TGCGCCAGCAGCTCCGGCGGAGGGAAGGACATTCAGTACTTC | CASSSGGGKDIQYF
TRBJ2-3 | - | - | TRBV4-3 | TGCGCCAGCAGCCAAGAGGAGGCAGATACGCAGTATTTT | CASSQEEADTQYF
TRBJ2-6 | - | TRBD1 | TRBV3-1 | TGTGCCAGCAGCTACGGACAGGGCGGCACCACTGGGGCCAACGTCCTGACTTTC | CASSYGQGGTTGANVLTF
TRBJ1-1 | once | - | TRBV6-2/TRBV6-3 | TGTGCCAGCAGTTCGGGGCCAGGAACTGAAGCTTTCTTT | CASSSGPGTEAFF
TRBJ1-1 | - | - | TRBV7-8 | TGTGCCAGCAGCTCCCAGGTGAACACTGAAGCTTTCTTT | CASSSQVNTEAFF
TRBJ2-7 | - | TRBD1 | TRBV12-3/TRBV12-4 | TGTGCCAGCAGTTCCGCCCGGGACAGGAACTACGAGCAGTACTTC | CASSSARDRNYEQYF
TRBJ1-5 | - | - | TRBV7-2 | TGTGCCAGCAGCCAAGGTGGCGGTCAGCCCCAGCATTTT | CASSQGGGQPQHF
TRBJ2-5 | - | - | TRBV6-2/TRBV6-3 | TGTGCCAGCAGGTGGGACATGGAGACCCAGTACTTC | CASRWDMETQYF
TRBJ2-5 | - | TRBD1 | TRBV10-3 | TGTGCCATCAGTTCCGGGACAGGCGGAATGGAGACCCAGTACTTC | CAISSGTGGMETQYF
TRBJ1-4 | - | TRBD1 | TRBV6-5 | TGTGCCAGCAGTTACGCTGGGACAGTAAATGAAAAACTGTTTTTT | CASSYAGTVNEKLFF
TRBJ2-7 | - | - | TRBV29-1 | TGCAGCGGAACTCGAGCCGGGACGGGAGACTACGAGCAGTACTTC | CSGTRAGTGDYEQYF